One and the same sample provided the 23 T cell receptor beta chains below, sequenced in a study of naive and memory T cell subsets. Two oligonucleotides, mixed equimolar, formed the beta constant-region primer covering TRBC1 and TRBC2. TCRdb ran MiXCR on the UMI-ligation and nested PCR reads and lists one entry per CDR3 protein. The data contain roughly 98,000 distinct CDR3 sequences, 5.5% to 8.5% of them seen just once; the ten biggest clones take up more than 1.5%. The specimen was central memory CD4+ T cells from blood. The receptors shown here come from a human donor in good health.

The table lists this clonotype with a few counts. The rearrangement uses TRBV12-3 or TRBV12-4 and TRBJ2-7, with 9 bases aligning to TRBD2. This CDR3 comprises 11 residues. Trimming took 8 bases from V and 7 from J; bases not matched to a gene: 3. The CDR3 reads CASALAGEQYF. The CDR3 DNA reads TGTGCCAGCGCGCTAGCGGGGGAGCAGTACTTC.

Of note for this clonotype: A much larger clone is a single base away; this may be a read error. The CDR3 region is CASSSGTEGETQYF. As DNA, the CDR3 is TGTGCCAGCAGCTCCGGGACAGAGGGAGAGACCCAGTACTTC. The chain combines TRBV11-2 with TRBJ2-5; 7 bases are shared with TRBD1. J gave up 4 bases and V 4 bases, and 6 bases lay outside the gene matches. The germline V gene encodes CDR1 SGHAT and CDR2 FQNNGV. CDR3 length: 14 residues. Full variable domain (rest looked up from reference TRBV11-2 and TRBJ2-5): EAGVAQSPRYKIIEKRQSVAFWCNPISGHATLYWYQQILGQGPKLLIQFQNNGVVDDSQLPKDRFSAERLKGVDSTLKIQPAKLEDSAVYLCASSSGTEGETQYFGPGTRLLVL.

This clonotype was seen many times. V and J are TRBV27 and TRBJ1-3; D gene unclear. The V gene's germline CDR1 is MNHEY and CDR2 SMNVEV (reference sequence). The V end was cut by 6 bases, the J end by 0 bases, with 9 bases between. The CDR3 consists of 14 residues. The CDR3 protein is CASSAADSGNTIYF. The CDR3 DNA reads TGTGCCAGCAGCGCTGCTGACTCTGGAAACACCATATATTTT.

This clonotype came up a few times. V and J are TRBV6-2 or TRBV6-3 and TRBJ1-6; D gene uncertain. V was shortened by 11 bases and J by 4 bases, with 9 bases between the two germline ends. This CDR3 comprises 12 residues. Germline lookup yields CDR1 MNHEY and CDR2 SVGEGT. The CDR3 bases are TGTGCCGTCCGATCTTATAATTCACCCCTCCACTTT. Residues: CAVRSYNSPLHF.

This clonotype was found many times. The chain recombines TRBV6-5 with TRBJ2-7; 9 nucleotides match TRBD2. V gave up 0 bases and J gave up 2 bases; unmatched junction bases: 2. In germline, CDR1 is MNHEY, CDR2 SVGAGI. This CDR3 comprises 15 residues. Written as DNA, the CDR3 is TGTGCCAGCAGTTACTCGGGCGGGAGGGCCTACGAGCAGTACTTC. This gives the protein CASSYSGGRAYEQYF.

In regard to this clonotype: A single base separates this from a much larger clone, so it may be a read error. The genes are TRBV2 and TRBJ2-5; perhaps TRBD2 as D (6 bases). Germline V lookup: CDR1 SNHLY, CDR2 FYNNEI. This CDR3 has 15 amino acids. CDR3 protein: CASSVFSREAETQCF. The CDR3 DNA sequence: TGTGCCAGCAGTGTATTCTCCAGGGAGGCGGAGACCCAGTGCTTC. The whole variable domain, filled in from reference TRBV2 and TRBJ2-5, reads EPEVTQTPSHQVTQMGQEVILRCVPISNHLYFYWYRQILGQKVEFLVSFYNNEISEKSEIFDDQFSVERPDGSNFTLKIRSTKLEDSAMYFCASSVFSREAETQCFGPGTRLLVL.

The table lists this clonotype with a few counts. The V gene is TRBV2, the J gene TRBJ2-3; tentatively, D is TRBD2 (7 bases). Trimming took 8 bases from V and 1 from J, leaving 13 bases between them. CDR3 length: 14 residues. CDR1 is SNHLY, CDR2 FYNNEI, per germline. Here the CDR3 DNA reads TGTGCCAGCGTAAAAGGGGGGGGCACAGATACGCAGTATTTT. Translating it yields CASVKGGGTDTQYF.

This clonotype was seen at least ten times. The rearrangement links TRBV24-1 to TRBJ2-2; unclear D gene. This CDR3 contains 15 residues. Germline V gene lookup returns CDR1 KGHDR and CDR2 SFDVKD. Between the trimmed V and J ends, which lost 7 bases and 2 bases, there was a span of 13 bases. The CDR3 reads CATSLSGRNTGELFF. DNA of the CDR3: TGTGCCACCAGCCTAAGTGGACGAAACACCGGGGAGCTGTTTTTT.

This clonotype has ten or more counts. V usage is TRBV5-6 and J usage is TRBJ2-7, with 9 bases aligning to TRBD2. CDR3 length equals 19 residues. CDR1 and CDR2 (germline): SGHDT, YYEEEE. Trimming took 3 bases from V and 6 from J; bases not matched to a gene: 22. The CDR3 region is CASSSTGKTPGTSFIEQYF. The CDR3 nucleotides are TGTGCCAGCAGCTCTACGGGCAAAACACCCGGGACTAGCTTCATCGAGCAGTACTTC.

This clonotype occurred many times. The J gene is TRBJ1-2, the V gene TRBV7-2; no reliable D call. Germline V lookup: CDR1 SGHTA, CDR2 FQGNSA. This CDR3 is built from 14 residues. Between the trimmed V and J ends, which lost 4 bases and 8 bases, there was a span of 17 bases. Here the CDR3 reads CASSSIDGREGYTF. DNA for the CDR3: TGTGCCAGCAGCTCGATCGACGGACGGGAAGGCTACACCTTC.

This clonotype has only one observation. The chain joins TRBV27 to TRBJ2-3, with D possibly matching TRBD1 (5 bases). In germline, CDR1 is MNHEY, CDR2 SMNVEV (reference sequence). The length of the CDR3 is 14 residues. V shed 7 bases and J shed 4 bases, with 15 bases lying between them. The CDR3 reads CASKWAKGADTQYF. The DNA of the CDR3 is TGTGCCAGCAAGTGGGCCAAAGGGGCAGATACGCAGTATTTT.

This clonotype was picked up many times. The V call is TRBV12-3 or TRBV12-4, the J call TRBJ1-1; D perhaps matches TRBD1 (6 bases). The CDR3 length is 14 residues. V shed 5 bases and J shed 5 bases, with 15 bases lying between them. The CDR3 loop reads CASSGRGSRTEAFF. The CDR3 DNA reads TGTGCCAGCAGTGGCAGGGGCTCGAGAACTGAAGCTTTCTTT.

This clonotype was observed a few times. The chain carries TRBV20-1 and TRBJ2-7; 10 bases map to TRBD2. In germline, CDR1 is DFQATT, CDR2 SNEGSKA (reference sequence). This CDR3 region has 12 residues. With 7 bases clipped from V and 0 bases from J, the junction kept 0 bases outside the gene matches. CDR3 sequence: CSGTSGSYEQYF. The CDR3 DNA reads TGCAGTGGGACTAGCGGCTCCTACGAGCAGTACTTC.

This clonotype came up many times. J is TRBJ2-7 and V is TRBV12-3 or TRBV12-4, with a weak D call TRBD2 (7 bases). V lost 1 base to trimming and J lost 2 bases, with 12 bases between them. CDR3 size: 15 residues. In DNA form, the CDR3 reads TGTGCCAGCAGTTTAGAATCCGGGGGGCCCTACGAGCAGTACTTC. It specifies CASSLESGGPYEQYF.

This clonotype was seen ten or more times. The chain is built from TRBV5-1 and TRBJ1-5, with a weak D call TRBD1 (5 bases). The V gene's germline CDR1 is SGHRS and CDR2 YFSETQ. The germline V and J ends were trimmed by 5 bases and 7 bases, with 13 bases remaining between them. CDR3 length: 13 amino acids. The CDR3 is CASSVGQGQPQHF. For the CDR3, the DNA is TGCGCCAGCAGTGTGGGGCAGGGCCAGCCCCAGCATTTT. Filled out from reference TRBV5-1 and TRBJ1-5, the complete variable domain reads KAGVTQTPRYLIKTRGQQVTLSCSPISGHRSVSWYQQTPGQGLQFLFEYFSETQRNKGNFPGRFSGRQFSNSRSEMNVSTLELGDSALYLCASSVGQGQPQHFGDGTRLSIL.

Comment on this clonotype: One base away lies a much larger clone, so this may be a sequencing read error. It is likely a read error, because the conserved phenylalanine at the end of the CDR3 is missing. J is TRBJ1-3 and V is TRBV5-1; 8 bases are shared with TRBD1. CDR1 is SGHRS and CDR2 is YFSETQ in the germline V gene. V gave up 5 bases and J gave up 4 bases; unmatched junction bases: 8. The CDR3 extends over 15 amino acids. The CDR3 here is CASRDAGGGGNTIYS. CDR3 DNA: TGCGCCAGCAGGGACGCAGGGGGCGGAGGAAACACCATATATTCT.

Many counts were recorded for this clonotype. This chain joins TRBV20-1 and TRBJ1-1; D is unclear. CDR3 length equals 14 residues. Trimming removed 3 bases at V and 5 bases at J, with 16 bases between. Germline loops: CDR1 DFQATT, CDR2 SNEGSKA (reference sequence). CDR3 sequence: CSARTTALGTEAFF. In DNA, the CDR3 is TGCAGTGCTAGGACGACGGCTTTGGGGACTGAAGCTTTCTTT.

This clonotype was observed a few times. The V and J genes are TRBV4-2 and TRBJ2-7; 7 bases fit TRBD2. The germline CDR1 and CDR2 sequences are LGHNA and YNFKEQ. This CDR3 has 15 amino acids. J lost 2 bases, V lost 4 bases, and 8 bases had no gene match. For the CDR3, the DNA is TGTGCCAGCAGCCGGGGGACTATCGGAACCTACGAGCAGTACTTC. It specifies CASSRGTIGTYEQYF.

This clonotype occurred many times. V usage is TRBV7-2 and J usage is TRBJ1-3; D is unresolved. Germline V CDR1 and CDR2: SGHTA, FQGNSA. The CDR3 covers 12 residues. Between the trimmed V and J ends, which lost 3 bases and 4 bases, there was a span of 4 bases. This CDR3 reads CASSFTGNTIYF. CDR3 in DNA: TGTGCCAGCAGCTTCACAGGAAACACCATATATTTT. The variable domain in full, completed from reference TRBV7-2 and TRBJ1-3, reads GAGVSQSPSNKVTEKGKDVELRCDPISGHTALYWYRQSLGQGLEFLIYFQGNSAPDKSGLPSDRFSAERTGGSVSTLTIQRTQQEDSAVYLCASSFTGNTIYFGEGSWLTVV.

This clonotype has a count of ten or more. This chain links TRBV19 with TRBJ1-2, with a weak D call TRBD1 (6 bases). The V and J ends lost 3 bases and 8 bases respectively, with 13 bases between them. The germline V gene encodes CDR1 LNHDA and CDR2 SQIVND (reference sequence). The CDR3 runs to 13 residues. This chain's CDR3 is CASSIYRDGGYTF. CDR3 sequence (DNA): TGTGCCAGTAGTATTTACAGGGATGGCGGCTACACCTTC.

This clonotype was counted at least ten times. This rearrangement joins TRBV20-1 to TRBJ2-5; a weak D match, TRBD2 (6 bases). The CDR3 consists of 15 residues. CDR1 DFQATT and CDR2 SNEGSKA come from the germline V gene (reference sequence). Trimming pared 2 bases from V and 4 bases from J, leaving 17 bases between. CDR3 residues: CSARHPGGTGETQYF. CDR3 bases: TGCAGTGCTAGACATCCGGGTGGGACTGGAGAGACCCAGTACTTC.

This clonotype appeared many times. This rearrangement joins TRBV20-1 to TRBJ2-3; D may be TRBD1 (5 bases). This CDR3 has 16 residues. V was shortened by 1 base and J by 2 bases, with 16 bases between the two germline ends. Germline CDR1 is DFQATT and CDR2 is SNEGSKA (reference sequence). CDR3 sequence (DNA): TGCAGTGCTAGAGCCCTTTGGGGCAGAGACACAGATACGCAGTATTTT. This gives the protein CSARALWGRDTDTQYF.

In its sample, this clonotype was seen many times. This chain links TRBV13 with TRBJ2-3; the match to TRBD2 covers 11 bases. Germline V gives CDR1 PRHDT, CDR2 FYEKMQ (reference sequence). The ends lost 5 bases at V and 4 bases at J; junction bases unmatched: 5. This CDR3 is 15 amino acids long. CDR3 in amino acids: CASSPSGRKADTQYF. The DNA of the CDR3 is TGTGCCAGCAGCCCTAGCGGGAGGAAGGCAGATACGCAGTATTTT.